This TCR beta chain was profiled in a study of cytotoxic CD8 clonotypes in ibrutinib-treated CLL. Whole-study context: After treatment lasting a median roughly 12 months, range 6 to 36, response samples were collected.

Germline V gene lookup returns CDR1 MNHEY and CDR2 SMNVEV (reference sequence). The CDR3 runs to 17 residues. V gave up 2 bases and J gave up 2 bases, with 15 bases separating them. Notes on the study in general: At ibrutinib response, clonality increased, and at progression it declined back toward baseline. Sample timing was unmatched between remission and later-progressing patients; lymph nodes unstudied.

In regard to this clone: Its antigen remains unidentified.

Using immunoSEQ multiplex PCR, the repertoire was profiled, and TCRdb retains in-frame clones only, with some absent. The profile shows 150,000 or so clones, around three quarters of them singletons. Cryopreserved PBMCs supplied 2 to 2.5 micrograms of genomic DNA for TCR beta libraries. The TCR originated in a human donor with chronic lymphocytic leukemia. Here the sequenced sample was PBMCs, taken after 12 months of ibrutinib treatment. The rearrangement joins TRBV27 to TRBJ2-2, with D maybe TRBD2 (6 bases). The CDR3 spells CASSLSSLAINTGELFF. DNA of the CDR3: TGTGCCAGCAGTTTAAGTAGTCTAGCGATAAACACCGGGGAGCTGTTTTTT.